This paragraph covers one T cell receptor (beta chain) sequence. The sample belongs to a study of PD-L1 blockade in urothelial cancer. The CDR3 has 16 amino acids. The germline V gene has CDR1 SGHAT and CDR2 FQDESV (reference sequence). V was shortened by 5 bases and J by 0 bases, with 14 bases between the two germline ends. The repertoire was sequenced with immunoSEQ multiplex PCR; TCRdb's copy has only in-frame clones and lacks some. The table has about 71,000 clones, approximately 91% seen once. The TCR was taken from a man aged 55 to 70 with urothelial cancer. J is TRBJ1-3 and V is TRBV11-1, with no clear D. The source material was PBMCs, sampled around atezolizumab (anti-PD-L1) treatment. CDR3 in amino acids: CASSGAGLISGNTIYF. The CDR3 DNA follows: TGTGCCAGCAGCGGCGCAGGATTAATCTCTGGAAACACCATATATTTT.